This TCR beta chain was found in a study of CD8 T cells in ankylosing spondylitis. There are many counts of this clonotype. One entry per CDR3 protein results from TCRdb running MiXCR on the 5' RACE reads. The sample includes over 150,000 distinct CDR3 sequences, roughly 18% seen only once; the top ten take roughly 4.5%. This clonotype was sampled from a male donor aged 5-29 years with ankylosing spondylitis or in good health (not recorded which). Sequenced: blood, either unsorted or a sorted T cell fraction (not recorded which).

CDR3 DNA sequence: TGCAGTGCTAGGAGGCAGTCTACAGATACGCAGTATTTT. Its protein product is CSARRQSTDTQYF. The chain carries TRBV20-1 and TRBJ2-3; unclear D gene. Trimming stripped 3 bases from V and 3 bases from J, with 10 bases between. Germline CDR1 and CDR2: DFQATT and SNEGSKA (reference sequence). The length of the CDR3 is 13 residues.